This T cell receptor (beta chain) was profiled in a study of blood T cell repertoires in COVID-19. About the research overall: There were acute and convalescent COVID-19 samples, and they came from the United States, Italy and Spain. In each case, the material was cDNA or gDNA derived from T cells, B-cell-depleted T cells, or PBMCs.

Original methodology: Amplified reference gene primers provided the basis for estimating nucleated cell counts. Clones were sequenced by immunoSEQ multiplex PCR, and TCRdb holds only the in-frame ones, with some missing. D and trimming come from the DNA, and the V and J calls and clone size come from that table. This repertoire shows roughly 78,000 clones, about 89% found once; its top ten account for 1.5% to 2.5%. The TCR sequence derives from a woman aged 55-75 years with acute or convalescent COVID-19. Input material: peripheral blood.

Here the CDR3 reads CASSPIAARGDTEAFF. The CDR3 coding sequence is TGCGCCAGCAGCCCGATAGCGGCCAGGGGGGACACTGAAGCTTTCTTT. The genes are TRBV4-1 and TRBJ1-1, with 7 nucleotides matching TRBD1. V lost 4 bases and J lost 3; bases outside the gene matches: 11. The germline V gene has CDR1 MGHRA and CDR2 YSYEKL. The CDR3 contains 16 residues.